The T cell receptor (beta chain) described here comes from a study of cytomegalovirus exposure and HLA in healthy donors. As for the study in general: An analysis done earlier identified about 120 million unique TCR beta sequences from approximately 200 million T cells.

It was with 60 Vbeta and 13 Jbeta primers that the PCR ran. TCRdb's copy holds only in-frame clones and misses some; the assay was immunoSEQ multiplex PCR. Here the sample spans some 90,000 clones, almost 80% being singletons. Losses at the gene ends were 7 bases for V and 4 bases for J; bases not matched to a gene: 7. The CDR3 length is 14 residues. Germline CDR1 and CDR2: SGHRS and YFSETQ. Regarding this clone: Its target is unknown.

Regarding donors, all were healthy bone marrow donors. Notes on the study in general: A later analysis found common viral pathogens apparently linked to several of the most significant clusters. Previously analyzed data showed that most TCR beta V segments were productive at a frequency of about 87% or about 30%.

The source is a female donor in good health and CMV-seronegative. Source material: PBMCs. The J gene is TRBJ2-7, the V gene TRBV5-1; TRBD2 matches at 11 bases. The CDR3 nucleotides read TGCGCCAGCGGCAGACTAGCGGGGACTTACGAGCAGTACTTC. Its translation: CASGRLAGTYEQYF.